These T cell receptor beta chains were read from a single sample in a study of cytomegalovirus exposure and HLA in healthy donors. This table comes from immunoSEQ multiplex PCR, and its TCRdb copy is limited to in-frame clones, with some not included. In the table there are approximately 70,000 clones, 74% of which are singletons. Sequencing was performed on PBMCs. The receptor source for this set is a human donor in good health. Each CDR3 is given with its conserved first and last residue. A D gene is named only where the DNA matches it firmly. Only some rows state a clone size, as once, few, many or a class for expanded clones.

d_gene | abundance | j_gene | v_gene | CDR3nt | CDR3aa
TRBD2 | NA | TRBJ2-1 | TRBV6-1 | TGTGCCAGCATTATGACTAGCGGGAGGGACAATGAGCAGTTCTTC | CASIMTSGRDNEQFF
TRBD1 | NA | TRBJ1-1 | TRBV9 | TGTGCCAGCAGCCGGACAGGGGGCGAGACTGAAGCTTTCTTT | CASSRTGGETEAFF
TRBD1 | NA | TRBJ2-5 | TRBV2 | TGTGCCAGCAGTGTACAAGGGACAGGCCAAGAGACCCAGTACTTC | CASSVQGTGQETQYF
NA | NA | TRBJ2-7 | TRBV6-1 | TGTGCCAGCAGTCCTAAGGGGCCGCTCTACGAGCAGTACTTC | CASSPKGPLYEQYF
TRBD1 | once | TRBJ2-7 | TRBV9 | TGTGCCAGCACGGGCGACAGGGATTCGTACGAGCAGTACTTC | CASTGDRDSYEQYF
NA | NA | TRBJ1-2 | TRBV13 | TGTGCCAGCAGCTTGGGAGCCCCTAAAGATGGCTACACCTTC | CASSLGAPKDGYTF
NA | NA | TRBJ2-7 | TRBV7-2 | TGTGCCAGCAGCCGGGGGTCCCTCTCCTACGAGCAGTACTTC | CASSRGSLSYEQYF
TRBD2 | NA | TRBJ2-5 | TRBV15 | TGTGCCACCAGCAGTTCCAGGACTAGCGAGTACCAAGAGACCCAGTACTTC | CATSSSRTSEYQETQYF
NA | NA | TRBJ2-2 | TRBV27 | TGTGCCAGCAGACCAGGGCGCGCCGGGGAGCTGTTTTTT | CASRPGRAGELFF
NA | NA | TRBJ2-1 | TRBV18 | TGTGCCAGCTCCCCCGAAGGAGAAAAGTGGAATGAGCAGTTCTTC | CASSPEGEKWNEQFF
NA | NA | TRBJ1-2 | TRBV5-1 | TGCGCCAGCAGGTCGGACACTAACTATGGCTACACCTTC | CASRSDTNYGYTF
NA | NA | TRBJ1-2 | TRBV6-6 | TGTGCCAGCAGACAACAGGGTTATGGCTACACCTTC | CASRQQGYGYTF
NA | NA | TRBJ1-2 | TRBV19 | TGTGCCAGTAGTATCTCCAGGGGCTATGGCTACACCTTC | CASSISRGYGYTF
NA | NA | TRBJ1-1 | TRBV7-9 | TGTGCCAGCAGCTCGTCGGGGGTGAACACTGAAGCTTTCTTT | CASSSSGVNTEAFF
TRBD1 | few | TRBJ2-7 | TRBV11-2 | TGTGCCAGCAGCCAGACAGGGGGGGCCTACGAGCAGTACTTC | CASSQTGGAYEQYF
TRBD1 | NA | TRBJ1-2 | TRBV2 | TGTGCCAGCAGCTCAGGGGGCGCGGGTGGCTACACCTTC | CASSSGGAGGYTF
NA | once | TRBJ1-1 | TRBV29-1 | TGCAGCGTTGAAGAGACAGGAAGTGAAGCTTTCTTT | CSVEETGSEAFF
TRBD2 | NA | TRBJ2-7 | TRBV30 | TGTGCCTGGAGTCTGAGCGGGAGTAACTACGAGCAGTACTTC | CAWSLSGSNYEQYF
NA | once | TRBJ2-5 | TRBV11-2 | TGTGCCAGCAGCCCCAACTTAGAGACCCAGTACTTC | CASSPNLETQYF
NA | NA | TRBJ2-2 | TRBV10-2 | TGCGCCAGCAGTGCCCCTGGACAGAAGAACACCGGGGAGCTGTTTTTT | CASSAPGQKNTGELFF
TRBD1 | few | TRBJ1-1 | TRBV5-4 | TGTGCCAGCAGCCGGACAGGGGGCACCGAAGCTTTCTTT | CASSRTGGTEAFF
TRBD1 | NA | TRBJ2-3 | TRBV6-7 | TGTGCCAGCAGTTACCCCGAGGGAGGGGACAGGGGAACAGATACGCAGTATTTT | CASSYPEGGDRGTDTQYF
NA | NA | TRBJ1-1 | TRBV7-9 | TGTGCCAGCAGCTCACAGGAGAACACTGAAGCTTTCTTT | CASSSQENTEAFF
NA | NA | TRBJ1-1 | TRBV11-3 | TGTGCCAGCAGCTTAGATTCGTCCGGAGGGACTGAAGCTTTCTTT | CASSLDSSGGTEAFF
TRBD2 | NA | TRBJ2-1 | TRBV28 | TGTGCCAGCAGTGAGAGCGGGAGGGCCGGCAATGAGCAGTTCTTC | CASSESGRAGNEQFF
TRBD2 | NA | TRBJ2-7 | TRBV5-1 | TGCGCCAGCAGCTCGACTAGCGCGACCTACGAGCAGTACTTC | CASSSTSATYEQYF
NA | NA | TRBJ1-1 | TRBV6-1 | TGTGCCAGCAGTCTCGAAGCTTTCTTT | CASSLEAFF
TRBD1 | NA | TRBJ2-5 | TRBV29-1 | TGCAGCGTGGACGGGACAGGGGGCGACGTGGAGACCCAGTACTTC | CSVDGTGGDVETQYF
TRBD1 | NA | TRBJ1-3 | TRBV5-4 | TGTGCCAGCAGCTTAACAGGGGGTCAGAGCTCTGGAAACACCATATATTTT | CASSLTGGQSSGNTIYF
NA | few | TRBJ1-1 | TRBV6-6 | TGTGCCAGCAGTTATAATTCGGTGTCTTTCTTT | CASSYNSVSFF
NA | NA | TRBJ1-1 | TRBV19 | TGTGCCAGTAGCAAACAATTCACTGAAGCTTTCTTT | CASSKQFTEAFF
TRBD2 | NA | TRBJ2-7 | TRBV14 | TGTGCCAGCAGCCAAGGACTAGCGAACTACTACGAGCAGTACTTC | CASSQGLANYYEQYF
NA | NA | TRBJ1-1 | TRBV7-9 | TGTGCCACGACGCGGGGTGAGGGAACTGAAGCTTTCTTT | CATTRGEGTEAFF
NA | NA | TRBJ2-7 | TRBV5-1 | TGCGCCAGCAGGTATCAGGAAGGTGCCTACGAGCAGTACTTC | CASRYQEGAYEQYF
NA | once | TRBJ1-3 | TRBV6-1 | TGTGCCAGCAGTGAAGGGGCAGGGCGAAACACCATATATTTT | CASSEGAGRNTIYF
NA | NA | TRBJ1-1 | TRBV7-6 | TGTGCCAGCAGCTTAGGCGGCGGTGAAGCTTTCTTT | CASSLGGGEAFF
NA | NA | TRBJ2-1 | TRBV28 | TGTGCCAGCACCCCTCACGGGGGTGAGCAGTTCTTC | CASTPHGGEQFF
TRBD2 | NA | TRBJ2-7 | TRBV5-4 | TGTGCCAGCAGCCCTCCTCCAGCGGGAGGGGGAGAGCAGTACTTC | CASSPPPAGGGEQYF
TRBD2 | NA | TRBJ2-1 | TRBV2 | TGTGCCAGTATACTAGCGGGGGTTCAAAATGAGCAGTTCTTC | CASILAGVQNEQFF
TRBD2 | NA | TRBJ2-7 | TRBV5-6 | TGTGCCAGCAGCTTGTTGGGACTAGCGGGAGTACGGGAGCAGTACTTC | CASSLLGLAGVREQYF
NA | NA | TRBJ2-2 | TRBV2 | TGTGCCAGCAGTCCAGGGGCCGGGGAGCTGTTTTTT | CASSPGAGELFF
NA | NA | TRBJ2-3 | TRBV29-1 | TGCAGCGTTGAGGGGCGCACGCAGTATTTT | CSVEGRTQYF
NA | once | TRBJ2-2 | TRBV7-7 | TGTGCTAGCAGCTTAGACCTAGCGTCGAACACCGGGGAGCTGTTTTTT | CASSLDLASNTGELFF
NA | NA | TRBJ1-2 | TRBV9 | TGTGCCAGCAGCGGAGGACAGCTCCTCTATGGCTACACCTTC | CASSGGQLLYGYTF
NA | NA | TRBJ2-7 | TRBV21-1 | TGTGCCAGCAGCAAAGCGGGACAGCGGGAGGGCTACGAGCAGTACTTC | CASSKAGQREGYEQYF
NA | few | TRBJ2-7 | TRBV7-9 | TGTGCCAGCAGCCCTCCGCCCGGACTATCCTACGAGCAGTACTTC | CASSPPPGLSYEQYF